The present entry profiles one TCR beta chain with its context. This sample was taken from a study of shared clonotypes between healthy human individuals. The CDR3 contains 15 residues. The V and J ends lost 3 bases and 6 bases respectively, with 18 bases between them. Sequencing used immunoSEQ multiplex PCR; TCRdb keeps in-frame clones, though not all of them. The sample has roughly 2.6 million clones; approximately 90% are singletons. The sequence was obtained from a man younger than 30 in good health. This rearrangement joins TRBV23-1 to TRBJ2-7, with D possibly TRBD1 on 5 matching bases. TRBV23-1 is an open reading frame, and its role is uncertain. Sequencing used naive CD4+ T cells sorted from blood. Subset given: CD45RA+ positively selected. CDR3 loop: CASSHSGRECCEQYF. In DNA, the CDR3 is TGCGCCAGCAGTCATTCGGGCAGGGAATGTTGCGAGCAGTACTTC.